This T cell receptor beta chain is drawn from a study of blood T cell repertoires in COVID-19. Study at large: T cells, B-cell-depleted T cells, or PBMCs supplied cDNA or gDNA.

The ends lost 5 bases at V and 2 bases at J; junction bases unmatched: 4. Looked up from germline, CDR1 is SEHNR and CDR2 is FQNEAQ (reference sequence). This CDR3 comprises 14 residues. Original data processing: Reference gene primers were amplified, and this amplification served to estimate nucleated cell counts. This table comes from immunoSEQ multiplex PCR, and its TCRdb copy is limited to in-frame clones, with some not included. Clone size and the V and J calls come from that table; the DNA yielded D and trimming. The sample shows around 180,000 clones, about 85% of them seen only once. This clonotype was obtained from a woman of 80 years or more with acute or convalescent COVID-19. The chain uses TRBV7-9 and TRBJ2-3, with 7 bases matching TRBD2. Sequences were obtained from peripheral blood. In DNA, the CDR3 is TGTGCCAGCAGCCCGAGCGGGAACACAGATACGCAGTATTTT. Its protein product is CASSPSGNTDTQYF.